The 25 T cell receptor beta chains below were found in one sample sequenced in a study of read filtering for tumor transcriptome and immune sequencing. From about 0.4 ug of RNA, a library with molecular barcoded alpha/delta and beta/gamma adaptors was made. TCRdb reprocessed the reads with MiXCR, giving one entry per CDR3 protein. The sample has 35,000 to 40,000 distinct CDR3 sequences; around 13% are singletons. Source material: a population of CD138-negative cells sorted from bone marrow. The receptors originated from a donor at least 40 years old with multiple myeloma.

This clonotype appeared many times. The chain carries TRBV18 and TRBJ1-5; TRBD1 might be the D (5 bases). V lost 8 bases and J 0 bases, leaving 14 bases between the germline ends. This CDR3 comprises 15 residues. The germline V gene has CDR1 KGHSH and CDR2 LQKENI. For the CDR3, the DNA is TGTGCCAGCACATCAGGGCAACATAGCAATCAGCCCCAGCATTTT. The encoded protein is CASTSGQHSNQPQHF.

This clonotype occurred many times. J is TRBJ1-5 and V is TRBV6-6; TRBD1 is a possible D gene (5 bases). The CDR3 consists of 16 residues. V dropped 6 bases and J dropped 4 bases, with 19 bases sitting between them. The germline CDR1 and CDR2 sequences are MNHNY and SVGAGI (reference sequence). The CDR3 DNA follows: TGTGCCAGCAGCCAGGGAGGGGAATGGAGGAATCAGCCCCAGCATTTT. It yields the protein CASSQGGEWRNQPQHF.

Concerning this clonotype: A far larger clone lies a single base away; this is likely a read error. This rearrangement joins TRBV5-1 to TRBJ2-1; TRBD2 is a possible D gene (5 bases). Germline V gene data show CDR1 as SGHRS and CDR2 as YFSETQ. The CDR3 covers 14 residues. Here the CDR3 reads CASSRRSSYNEQFF. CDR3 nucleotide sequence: TGTGCCAGCAGCAGGAGGAGCTCCTACAATGAGCAGTTCTTC.

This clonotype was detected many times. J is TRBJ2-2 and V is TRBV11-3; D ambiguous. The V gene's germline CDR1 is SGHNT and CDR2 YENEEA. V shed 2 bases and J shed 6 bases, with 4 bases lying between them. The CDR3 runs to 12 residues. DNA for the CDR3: TGTGCCAGCAGCTTAAACGCCGGGGAGCTGTTTTTT. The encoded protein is CASSLNAGELFF.

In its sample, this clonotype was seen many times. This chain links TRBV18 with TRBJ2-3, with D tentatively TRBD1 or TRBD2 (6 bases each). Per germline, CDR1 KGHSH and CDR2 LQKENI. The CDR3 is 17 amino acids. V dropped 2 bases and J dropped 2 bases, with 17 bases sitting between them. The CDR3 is CASSPSRGAQVTDTQYF. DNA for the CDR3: TGTGCCAGCTCACCATCGAGGGGGGCCCAAGTCACAGATACGCAGTATTTT.

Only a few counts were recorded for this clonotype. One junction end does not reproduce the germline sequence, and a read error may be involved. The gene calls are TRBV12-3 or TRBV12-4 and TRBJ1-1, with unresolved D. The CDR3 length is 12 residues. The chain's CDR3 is CASSLRNAEAFF. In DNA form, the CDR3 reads TGTGCCAGCAGTCTTCGGAACGCTGAAGCTTTCTTT.

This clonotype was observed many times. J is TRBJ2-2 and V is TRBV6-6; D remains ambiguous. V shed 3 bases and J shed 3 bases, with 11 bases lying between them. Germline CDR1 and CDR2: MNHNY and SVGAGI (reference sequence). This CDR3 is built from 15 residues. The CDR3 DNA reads TGTGCCAGCAGTTATAAAGGGTTTGACACCGGGGAGCTGTTTTTT. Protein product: CASSYKGFDTGELFF.

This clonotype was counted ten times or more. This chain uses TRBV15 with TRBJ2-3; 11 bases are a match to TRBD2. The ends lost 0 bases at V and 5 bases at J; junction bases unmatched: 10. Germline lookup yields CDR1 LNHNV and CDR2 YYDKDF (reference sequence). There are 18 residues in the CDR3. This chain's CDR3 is CATSRDTLAGGLGDTQYF. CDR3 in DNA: TGTGCCACCAGCAGAGATACATTAGCGGGGGGGTTAGGAGATACGCAGTATTTT.

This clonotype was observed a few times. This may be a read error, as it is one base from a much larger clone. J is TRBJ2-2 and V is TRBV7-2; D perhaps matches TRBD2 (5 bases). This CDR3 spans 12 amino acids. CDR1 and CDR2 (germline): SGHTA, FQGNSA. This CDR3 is CASSPRTGELLF. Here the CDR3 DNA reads TGTGCCAGCAGCCCAAGAACCGGGGAGCTGCTTTTT.

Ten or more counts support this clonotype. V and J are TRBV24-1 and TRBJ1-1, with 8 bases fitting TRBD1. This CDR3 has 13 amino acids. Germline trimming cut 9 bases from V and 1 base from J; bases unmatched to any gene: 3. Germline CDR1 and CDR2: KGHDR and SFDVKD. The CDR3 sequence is CATQGAGNTEAFF. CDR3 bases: TGTGCCACCCAGGGGGCCGGGAACACTGAAGCTTTCTTT.

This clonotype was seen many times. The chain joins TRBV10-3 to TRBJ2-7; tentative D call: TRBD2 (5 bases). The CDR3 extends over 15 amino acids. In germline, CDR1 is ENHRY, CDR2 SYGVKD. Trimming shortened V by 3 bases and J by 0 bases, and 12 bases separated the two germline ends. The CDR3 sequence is CAISDPAAVSYEQYF. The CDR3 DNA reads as TGTGCCATCAGTGATCCGGCAGCGGTCTCCTACGAGCAGTACTTC.

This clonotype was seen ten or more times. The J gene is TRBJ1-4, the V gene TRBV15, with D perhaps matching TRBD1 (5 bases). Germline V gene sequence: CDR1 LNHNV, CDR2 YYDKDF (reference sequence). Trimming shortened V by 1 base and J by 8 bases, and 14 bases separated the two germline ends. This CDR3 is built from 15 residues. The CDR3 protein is CATSRGGGAGEKLFF. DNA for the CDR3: TGTGCCACCAGCAGAGGAGGAGGGGCTGGGGAAAAACTGTTTTTT. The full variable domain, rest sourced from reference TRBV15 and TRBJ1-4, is DAMVIQNPRYQVTQFGKPVTLSCSQTLNHNVMYWYQQKSSQAPKLLFHYYDKDFNNEADTPDNFQSRRPNTSFCFLDIRSPGLGDTAMYLCATSRGGGAGEKLFFGSGTQLSVL.

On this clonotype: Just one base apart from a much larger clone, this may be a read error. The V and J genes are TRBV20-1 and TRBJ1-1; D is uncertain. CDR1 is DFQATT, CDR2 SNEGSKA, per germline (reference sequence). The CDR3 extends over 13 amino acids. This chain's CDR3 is CSARGGWATEASF. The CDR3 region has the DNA TGCAGTGCTAGAGGGGGTTGGGCCACTGAAGCTTCCTTT.

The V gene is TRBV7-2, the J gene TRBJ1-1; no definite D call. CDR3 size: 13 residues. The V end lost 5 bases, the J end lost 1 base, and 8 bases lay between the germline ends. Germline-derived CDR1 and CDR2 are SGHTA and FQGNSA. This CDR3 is CASSLQENTEAFF. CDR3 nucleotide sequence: TGTGCCAGCAGCCTTCAGGAGAACACTGAAGCTTTCTTT.

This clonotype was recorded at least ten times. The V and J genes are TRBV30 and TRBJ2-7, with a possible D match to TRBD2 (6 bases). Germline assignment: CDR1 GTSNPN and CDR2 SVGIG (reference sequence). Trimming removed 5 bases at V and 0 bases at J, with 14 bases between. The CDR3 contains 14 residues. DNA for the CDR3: TGTGCCTGGGCGCGAGGAGGGGTCTCCTACGAGCAGTACTTC. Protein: CAWARGGVSYEQYF.

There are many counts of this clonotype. CDR3 region: CASSLLAGGPGAGELFF. The CDR3 region has the DNA TGTGCCAGCAGCCTACTAGCGGGGGGGCCGGGGGCCGGGGAGCTGTTTTTT. V and J are TRBV27 and TRBJ2-2; TRBD2 aligns across 13 bases. CDR3 length equals 17 residues. Germline V gives CDR1 MNHEY, CDR2 SMNVEV (reference sequence). The V segment lost 6 bases and the J segment 6 bases; nucleotides outside the gene matches: 10.

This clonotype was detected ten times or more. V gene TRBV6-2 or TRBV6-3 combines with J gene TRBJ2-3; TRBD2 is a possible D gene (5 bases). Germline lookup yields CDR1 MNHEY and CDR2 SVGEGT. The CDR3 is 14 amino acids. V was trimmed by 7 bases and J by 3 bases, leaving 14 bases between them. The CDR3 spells CASTPGSVTDTQYF. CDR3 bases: TGTGCCAGCACCCCTGGGAGCGTAACAGATACGCAGTATTTT.

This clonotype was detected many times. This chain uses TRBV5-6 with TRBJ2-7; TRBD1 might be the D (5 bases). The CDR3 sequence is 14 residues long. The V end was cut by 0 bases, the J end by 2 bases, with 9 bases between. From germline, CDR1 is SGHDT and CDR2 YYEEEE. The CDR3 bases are TGTGCCAGCAGCTTGGGAGGACACCCCTACGAGCAGTACTTC. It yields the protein CASSLGGHPYEQYF.

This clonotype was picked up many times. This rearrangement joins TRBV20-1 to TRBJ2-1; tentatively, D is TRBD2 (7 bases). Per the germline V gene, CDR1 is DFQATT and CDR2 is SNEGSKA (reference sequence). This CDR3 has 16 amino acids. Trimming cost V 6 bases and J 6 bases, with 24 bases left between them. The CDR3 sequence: CSAAVGTLGRGNEQFF. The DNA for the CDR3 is TGCAGTGCAGCGGTCGGGACACTGGGGAGGGGCAATGAGCAGTTCTTC.

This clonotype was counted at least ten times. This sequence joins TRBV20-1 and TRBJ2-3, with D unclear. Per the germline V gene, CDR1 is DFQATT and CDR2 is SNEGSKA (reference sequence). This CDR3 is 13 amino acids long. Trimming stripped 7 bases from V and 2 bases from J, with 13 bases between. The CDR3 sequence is CSGLGPHTDTQYF. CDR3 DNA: TGCAGTGGGCTCGGACCCCACACAGATACGCAGTATTTT.

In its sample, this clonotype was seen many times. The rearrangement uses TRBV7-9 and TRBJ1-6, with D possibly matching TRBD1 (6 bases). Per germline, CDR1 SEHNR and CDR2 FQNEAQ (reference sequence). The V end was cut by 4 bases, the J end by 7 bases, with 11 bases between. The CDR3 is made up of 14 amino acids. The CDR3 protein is CASSSDRQNSPLHF. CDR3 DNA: TGTGCCAGCAGCTCAGACAGGCAGAATTCACCCCTCCACTTT. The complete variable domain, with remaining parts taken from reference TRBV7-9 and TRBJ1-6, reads DTGVSQNPRHKITKRGQNVTFRCDPISEHNRLYWYRQTLGQGPEFLTYFQNEAQLEKSRLLSDRFSAERPKGSFSTLEIQRTEQGDSAMYLCASSSDRQNSPLHFGNGTRLTVT.

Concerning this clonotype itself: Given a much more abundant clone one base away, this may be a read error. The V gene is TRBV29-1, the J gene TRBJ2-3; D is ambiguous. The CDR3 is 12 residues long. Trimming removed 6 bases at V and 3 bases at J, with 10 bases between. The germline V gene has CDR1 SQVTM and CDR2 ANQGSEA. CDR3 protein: CSVDGQTDTQYF. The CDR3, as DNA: TGCAGCGTCGACGGGCAAACAGATACGCAGTATTTT.

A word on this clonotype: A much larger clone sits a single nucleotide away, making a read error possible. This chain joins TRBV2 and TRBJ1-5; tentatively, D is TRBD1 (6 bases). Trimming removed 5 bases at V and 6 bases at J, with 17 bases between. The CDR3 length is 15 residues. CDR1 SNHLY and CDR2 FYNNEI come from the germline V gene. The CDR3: CASSPQDPGAQPQHF. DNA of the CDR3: TGTGCCAGCAGTCCCCAGGACCCGGGGGCTCAGCCCCAGCATTTT.

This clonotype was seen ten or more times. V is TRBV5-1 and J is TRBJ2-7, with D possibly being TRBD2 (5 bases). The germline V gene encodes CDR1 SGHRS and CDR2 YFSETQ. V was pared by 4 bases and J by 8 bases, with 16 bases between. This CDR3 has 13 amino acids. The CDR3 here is CASSGLRESQQYF. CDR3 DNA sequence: TGCGCCAGCAGCGGACTGAGGGAAAGTCAGCAGTACTTC.

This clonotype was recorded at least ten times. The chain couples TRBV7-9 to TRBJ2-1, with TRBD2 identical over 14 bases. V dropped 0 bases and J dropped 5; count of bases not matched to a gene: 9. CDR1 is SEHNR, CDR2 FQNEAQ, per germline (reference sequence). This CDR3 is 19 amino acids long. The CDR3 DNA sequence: TGTGCCAGCAGCTTAGCGGCGACTAGCGGGGGGGTGCGACACAATGAGCAGTTCTTC. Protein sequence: CASSLAATSGGVRHNEQFF.